The TCR beta chain under discussion was sequenced for a study of beta chain features in type 1 diabetes. Study-wide results and caveats: Type 1 diabetes patients had TCRB CDR3s that were shorter (moderately but significantly so) in all four CD4+ subsets. The naive, central memory and Treg TCRB repertoires of patients appeared to be more similar to one another than those of healthy donors.

What was sequenced were expressed TCRB transcripts, since all of the isolated RNA had been reverse transcribed. The data were produced by immunoSEQ multiplex PCR, yet TCRdb's version contains in-frame clones alone and is incomplete. The profile shows about 150,000 clones, around 10% of them singletons. A few counts support this clone. Its specificity is not known. Material: central memory CD4+ T cells from blood. The receptor comes from a man younger than 35 in good health.

CDR3 sequence reads: CASSPASGGLTDTQYF. The CDR3 coding sequence is TGTGCCAGCAGCCCCGCTAGCGGGGGCCTCACAGATACGCAGTATTTT. The chain combines TRBV7-3 with TRBJ2-3; TRBD2 matches at 10 bases. The V segment lost 5 bases and the J segment 2 bases; nucleotides outside the gene matches: 7. This CDR3 comprises 16 residues. Germline CDR1 and CDR2: SGHTA and FQGTGA. Full variable domain (rest looked up from reference TRBV7-3 and TRBJ2-3): GAGVSQTPSNKVTEKGKYVELRCDPISGHTALYWYRQSLGQGPEFLIYFQGTGAADDSGLPNDRFFAVRPEGSVSTLKIQRTERGDSAVYLCASSPASGGLTDTQYFGPGTRLTVL.